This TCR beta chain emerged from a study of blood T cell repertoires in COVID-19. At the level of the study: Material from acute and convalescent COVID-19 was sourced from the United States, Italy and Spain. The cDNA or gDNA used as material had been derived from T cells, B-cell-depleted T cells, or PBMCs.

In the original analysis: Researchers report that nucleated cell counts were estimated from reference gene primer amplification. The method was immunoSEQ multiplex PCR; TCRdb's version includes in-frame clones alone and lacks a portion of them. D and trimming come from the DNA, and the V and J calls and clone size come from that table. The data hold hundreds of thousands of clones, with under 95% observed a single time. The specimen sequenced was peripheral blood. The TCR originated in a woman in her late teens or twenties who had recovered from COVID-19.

Here the CDR3 DNA reads TGTGCCAGCAGCTTGGACAGGGGCGGCTACACCTTC. This encodes CASSLDRGGYTF. The rearrangement links TRBV5-8 to TRBJ1-2, with 7 bases aligning to TRBD1. This CDR3 is built from 12 residues. V shed 0 bases, J shed 8 bases, and the junction held 1 base outside the gene matches. Looked up from germline, CDR1 is SGHTS and CDR2 is YDEGEE.